The T cell receptor beta chain described here comes from a study of blood T cell repertoires in COVID-19. On the study more broadly: T cells, B-cell-depleted T cells, or PBMCs provided the cDNA or gDNA that served as material.

Original handling: Amplified reference gene primers provided the basis for estimating nucleated cell counts. Measured with immunoSEQ multiplex PCR; TCRdb has only the in-frame clones, and not every one. The V and J calls and clone size were taken over from that table, and D and trimming were inferred from the DNA. The sample shows about 200,000 clones, roughly 79% of them seen only once. The V and J ends lost 6 bases and 0 bases, in that order; junction bases with no gene match: 6. This CDR3 has 16 residues. The germline V gene has CDR1 SGHVS and CDR2 FNYEAQ. The chain couples TRBV7-6 to TRBJ2-4; 9 nucleotides line up with TRBD1. This TCR was recovered from a woman in her forties or fifties with acute COVID-19. Source material: PBMCs or T cells enriched from blood (not recorded which). DNA of the CDR3: TGTGCCAGCAGTTCTACAGGGGGCATAGCCAAAAACATTCAGTACTTC. The encoded protein is CASSSTGGIAKNIQYF.